This TCR beta chain originates from a study of blood T cell repertoires in COVID-19. At the level of the study: Some COVID-19 samples were acute and others convalescent; all came from the United States, Italy and Spain.

Original data processing: From reference gene primer amplification, estimates of nucleated cell counts were derived. Sequenced by immunoSEQ multiplex PCR; TCRdb stores in-frame clones only, minus some. For V, J and clone size, that table is used; D and trimming come from the DNA. The sample has 250,000 to 300,000 clones, 83% seen once. The CDR3 covers 16 residues. The germline gives CDR1 MGHDK, CDR2 SYGVNS. V shed 3 bases and J 5 bases; nucleotides not matched to a gene: 3. The sequence was obtained from an elderly man with acute or convalescent COVID-19. J is TRBJ2-1 and V is TRBV25-1; 14 bases are shared with TRBD2. What was sequenced was peripheral blood. The CDR3 nucleotides are TGTGCCAGCAGTGAGGGACTAGCGGGGGTTAACAATGAGCAGTTCTTC. Its translation is CASSEGLAGVNNEQFF.